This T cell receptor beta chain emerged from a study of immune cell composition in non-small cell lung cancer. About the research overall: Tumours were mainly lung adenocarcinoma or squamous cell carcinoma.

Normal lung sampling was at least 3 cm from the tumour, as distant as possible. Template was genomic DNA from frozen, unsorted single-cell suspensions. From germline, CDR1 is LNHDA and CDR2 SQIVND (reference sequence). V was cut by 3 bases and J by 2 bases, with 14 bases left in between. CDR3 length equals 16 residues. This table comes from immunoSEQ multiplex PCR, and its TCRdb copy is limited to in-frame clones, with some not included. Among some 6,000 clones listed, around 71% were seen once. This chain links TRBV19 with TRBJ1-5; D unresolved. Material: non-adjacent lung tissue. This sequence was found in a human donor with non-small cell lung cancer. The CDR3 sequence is CASSISLWEGNQPQHF. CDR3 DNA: TGTGCCAGTAGTATCTCCTTGTGGGAGGGCAATCAGCCCCAGCATTTT.